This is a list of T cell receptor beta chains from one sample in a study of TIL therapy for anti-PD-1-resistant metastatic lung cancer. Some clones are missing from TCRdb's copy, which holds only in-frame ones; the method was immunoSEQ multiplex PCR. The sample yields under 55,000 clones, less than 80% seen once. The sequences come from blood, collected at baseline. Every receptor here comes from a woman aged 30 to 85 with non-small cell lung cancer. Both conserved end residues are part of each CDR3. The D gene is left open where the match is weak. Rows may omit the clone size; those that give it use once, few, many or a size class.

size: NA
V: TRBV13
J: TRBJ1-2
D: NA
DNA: TGTGCCAGCAGCCCCTTCGGCGTTAACTATGGCTACACCTTC
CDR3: CASSPFGVNYGYTF

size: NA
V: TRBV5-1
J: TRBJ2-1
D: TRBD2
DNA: TGCGCCAGCAGCTTGTCAGCGGGGGGCTACAATGAGCAGTTCTTC
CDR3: CASSLSAGGYNEQFF

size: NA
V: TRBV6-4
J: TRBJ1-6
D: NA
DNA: TGTGCCAGCAGTGAAGCGAGGGGCTCCTATAATTCACCCCTCCACTTT
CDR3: CASSEARGSYNSPLHF

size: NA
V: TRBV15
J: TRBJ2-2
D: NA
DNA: TGTGCCACCAGCAGTGTTCGCACCGGGGAGCTGTTTTTT
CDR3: CATSSVRTGELFF

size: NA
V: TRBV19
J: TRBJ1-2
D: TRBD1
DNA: TGTGCCAGTAGTATTGAGGGGGCGCGGTTACTTGGCTACACCTTC
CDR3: CASSIEGARLLGYTF

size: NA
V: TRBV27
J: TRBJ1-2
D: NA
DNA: TGTGCCAGCAGTCAACAGGTCAACTATGGCTACACCTTC
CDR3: CASSQQVNYGYTF

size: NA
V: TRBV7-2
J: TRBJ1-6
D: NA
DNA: TGTGCCAGCAGCTTAGTTCGGGGATGGGATTCACCCCTCCACTTT
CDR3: CASSLVRGWDSPLHF

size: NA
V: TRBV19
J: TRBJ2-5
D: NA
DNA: TGTGCCAGTAGTATAGGCGTAGGGGAAGAGACCCAGTACTTC
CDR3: CASSIGVGEETQYF

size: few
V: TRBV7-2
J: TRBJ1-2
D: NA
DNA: TGTGCCAGCAGCTTAGCCAGGGAGAGCTATGGCTACACCTTC
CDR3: CASSLARESYGYTF

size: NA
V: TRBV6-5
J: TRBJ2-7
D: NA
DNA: TGTGCCAGCAGTTCGGACATCAGACCGTACGAGCAGTACTTC
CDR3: CASSSDIRPYEQYF

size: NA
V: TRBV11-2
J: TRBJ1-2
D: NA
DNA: TGTGCCAGCAGCTTTACTACCGGGACTGGCTATGGCTACACCTTC
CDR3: CASSFTTGTGYGYTF